This T cell receptor (beta chain) was documented in a study of T-cell memory formation after mild COVID-19. Whole-study findings and limits: The study found balanced CD4/CD8 in clones contracting day 15 to 85 and a CD4+ lean in later expanders.

TCRdb called the 5' RACE reads again in MiXCR, with one record for every CDR3 protein. Among over 150,000 distinct CDR3 sequences listed, 10% to 15% were seen once. CDR1 is KGHDR and CDR2 is SFDVKD in the germline V gene. The V and J ends lost 3 bases and 6 bases, in that order; junction bases with no gene match: 8. The CDR3 is made up of 16 amino acids. This clonotype has more than one count but fewer than ten. The antigen is unknown. This chain joins TRBV24-1 and TRBJ2-4, with TRBD2 matching over 9 bases. This sequence originates from a man aged 18 to 30 who had mild COVID-19 (a few samples of this study predate the infection). Cell type and time point are not known. The source material was PBMCs or a T cell subset sorted from them (not recorded which). CDR3 sequence reads: CATSDPRRGGGNIQYF. CDR3 nucleotide sequence: TGTGCCACCAGTGATCCCCGGCGGGGGGGAGGAAACATTCAGTACTTC.